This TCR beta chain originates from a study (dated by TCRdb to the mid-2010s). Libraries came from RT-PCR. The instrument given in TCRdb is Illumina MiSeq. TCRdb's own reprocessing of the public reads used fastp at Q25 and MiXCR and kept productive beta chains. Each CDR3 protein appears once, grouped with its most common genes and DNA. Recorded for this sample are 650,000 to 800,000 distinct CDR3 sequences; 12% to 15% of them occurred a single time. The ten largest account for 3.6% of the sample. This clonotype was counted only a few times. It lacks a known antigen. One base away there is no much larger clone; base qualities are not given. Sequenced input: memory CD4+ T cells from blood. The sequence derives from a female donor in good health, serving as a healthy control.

DNA sequence: TGTGCCAGCAGCTTGGACCAGGGAAGGGGTCAGCCCCAGCATTTT. This gives the protein CASSLDQGRGQPQHF. The chain employs TRBV5-6 and TRBJ1-5; the D gene is perhaps TRBD1, on 5 matching bases. The germline V gene provides CDR1 SGHDT and CDR2 YYEEEE. From cysteine to phenylalanine, the CDR3 is 15 amino acids long. Solely the CDR3 DNA is kept, with 45 bases framed from the first base. V sheds 0 bases and J sheds 6 bases, leaving 13 bases between their ends.